Included here is one TCR beta chain sequence, with context. The germline gives CDR1 SGHVS, CDR2 FNYEAQ. The CDR3 has 14 residues. Trimming took 3 bases from V and 8 from J, leaving 11 bases between them. The record originates from a study of shared clonotypes between healthy human individuals. Profiling relied on immunoSEQ multiplex PCR, and the TCRdb table lists in-frame clones only, not all of them. The sample consists of about 2.4 million clones, roughly 93% of them appearing once. The TCR sequence derives from a man younger than 30 in good health. Some clones in this sample may be carry-over from other donors' samples. Sequenced input: naive CD4+ T cells from PBMCs. Subset described: CD45RA+ positively selected. The chain carries TRBV7-6 and TRBJ1-6; weak D call: TRBD1 (6 bases). In DNA, the CDR3 is TGTGCCAGCAGCTTGGACAGCTCATATTCACCCCTCCACTTT. Amino acid sequence: CASSLDSSYSPLHF.